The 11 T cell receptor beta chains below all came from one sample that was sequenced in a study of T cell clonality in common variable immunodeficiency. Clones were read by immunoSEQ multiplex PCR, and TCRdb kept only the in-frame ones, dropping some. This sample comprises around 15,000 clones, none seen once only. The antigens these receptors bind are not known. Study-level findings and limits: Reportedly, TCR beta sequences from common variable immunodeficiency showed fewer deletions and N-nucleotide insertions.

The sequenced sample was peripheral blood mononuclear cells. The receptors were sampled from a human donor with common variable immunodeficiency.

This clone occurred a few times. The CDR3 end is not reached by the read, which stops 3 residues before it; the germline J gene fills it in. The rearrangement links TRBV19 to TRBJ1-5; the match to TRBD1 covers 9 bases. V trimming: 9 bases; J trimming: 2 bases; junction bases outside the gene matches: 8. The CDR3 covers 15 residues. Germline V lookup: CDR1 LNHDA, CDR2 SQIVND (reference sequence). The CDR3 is CASHRGQAGNQPQHF. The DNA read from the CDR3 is TGTGCCAGCCACAGGGGGCAAGCGGGCAATCAGCCC.

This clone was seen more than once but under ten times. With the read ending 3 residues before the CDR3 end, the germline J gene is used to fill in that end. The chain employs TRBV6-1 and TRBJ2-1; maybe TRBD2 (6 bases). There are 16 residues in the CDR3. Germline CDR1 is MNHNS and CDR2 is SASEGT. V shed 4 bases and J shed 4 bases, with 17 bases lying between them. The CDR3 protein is CASSGAGGDRYNEQFF. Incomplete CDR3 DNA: TGTGCCAGCAGTGGGGCCGGCGGGGACCGATACAATGAG.

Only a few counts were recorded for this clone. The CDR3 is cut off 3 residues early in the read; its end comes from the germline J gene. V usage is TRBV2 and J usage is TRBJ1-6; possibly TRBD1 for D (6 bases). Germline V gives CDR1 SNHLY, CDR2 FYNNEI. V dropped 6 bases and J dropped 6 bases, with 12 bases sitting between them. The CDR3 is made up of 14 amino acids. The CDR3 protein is CASSADSGNSPLHF. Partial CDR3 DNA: TGTGCCAGCAGCGCGGACAGTGGTAATTCACCC. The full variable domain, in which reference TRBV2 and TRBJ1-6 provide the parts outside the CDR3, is EPEVTQTPSHQVTQMGQEVILRCVPISNHLYFYWYRQILGQKVEFLVSFYNNEISEKSEIFDDQFSVERPDGSNFTLKIRSTKLEDSAMYFCASSADSGNSPLHFGNGTRLTVT.

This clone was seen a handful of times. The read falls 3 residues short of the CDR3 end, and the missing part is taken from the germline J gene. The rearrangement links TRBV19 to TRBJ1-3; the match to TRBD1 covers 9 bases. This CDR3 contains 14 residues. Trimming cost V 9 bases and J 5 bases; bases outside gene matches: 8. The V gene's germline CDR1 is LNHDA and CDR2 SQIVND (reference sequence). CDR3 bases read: TGTGCCAGCGGAGGGGGGACAGGGAGAAACACC. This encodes CASGGGTGRNT. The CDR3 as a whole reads CASGGGTGRNTIYF.

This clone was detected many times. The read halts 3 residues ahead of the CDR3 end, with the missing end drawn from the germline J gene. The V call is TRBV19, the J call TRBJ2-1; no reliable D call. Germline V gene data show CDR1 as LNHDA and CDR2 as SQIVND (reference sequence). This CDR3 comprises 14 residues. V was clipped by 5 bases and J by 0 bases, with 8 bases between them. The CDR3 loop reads CASSVASSYNEQFF. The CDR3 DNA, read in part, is TGTGCCAGTAGTGTTGCTAGCTCCTACAATGAG.

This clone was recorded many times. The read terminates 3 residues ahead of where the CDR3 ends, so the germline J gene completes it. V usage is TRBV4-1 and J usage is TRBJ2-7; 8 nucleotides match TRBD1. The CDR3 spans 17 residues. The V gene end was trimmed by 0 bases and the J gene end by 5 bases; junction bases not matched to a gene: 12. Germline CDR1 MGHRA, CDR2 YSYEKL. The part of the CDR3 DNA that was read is TGCGCCAGCAGCCAAGATGGGGGACAGGCAAATCGGAACGAG. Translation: CASSQDGGQANRNE. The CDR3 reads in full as CASSQDGGQANRNEQYF.

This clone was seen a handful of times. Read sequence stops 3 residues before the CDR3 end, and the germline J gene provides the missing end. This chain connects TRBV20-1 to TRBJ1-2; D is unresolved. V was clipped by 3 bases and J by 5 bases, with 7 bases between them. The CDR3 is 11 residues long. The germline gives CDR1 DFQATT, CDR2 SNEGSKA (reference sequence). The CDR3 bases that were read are TGCAGTGCTAGTCACTCGTATGGC. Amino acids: CSASHSYG. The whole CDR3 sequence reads CSASHSYGYTF.

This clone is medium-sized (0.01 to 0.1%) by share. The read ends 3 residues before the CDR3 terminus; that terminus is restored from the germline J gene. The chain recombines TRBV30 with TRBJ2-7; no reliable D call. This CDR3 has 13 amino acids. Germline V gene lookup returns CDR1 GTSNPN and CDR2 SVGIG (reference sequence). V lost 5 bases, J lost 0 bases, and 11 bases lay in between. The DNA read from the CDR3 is TGTGCCTGGGCCCCAGGCAACTCCTACGAG. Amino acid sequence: CAWAPGNSYE. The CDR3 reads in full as CAWAPGNSYEQYF.

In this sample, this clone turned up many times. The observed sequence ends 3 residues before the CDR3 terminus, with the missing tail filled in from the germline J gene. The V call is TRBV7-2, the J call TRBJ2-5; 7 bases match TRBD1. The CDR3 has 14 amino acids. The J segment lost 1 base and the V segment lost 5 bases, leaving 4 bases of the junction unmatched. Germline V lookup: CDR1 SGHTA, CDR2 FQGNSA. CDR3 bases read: TGTGCCAGCAGCCTGGACAGGAGCCAAGAGACC. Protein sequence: CASSLDRSQET. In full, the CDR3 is CASSLDRSQETQYF. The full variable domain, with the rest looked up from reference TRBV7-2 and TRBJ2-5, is GAGVSQSPSNKVTEKGKDVELRCDPISGHTALYWYRQSLGQGLEFLIYFQGNSAPDKSGLPSDRFSAERTGGSVSTLTIQRTQQEDSAVYLCASSLDRSQETQYFGPGTRLLVL.

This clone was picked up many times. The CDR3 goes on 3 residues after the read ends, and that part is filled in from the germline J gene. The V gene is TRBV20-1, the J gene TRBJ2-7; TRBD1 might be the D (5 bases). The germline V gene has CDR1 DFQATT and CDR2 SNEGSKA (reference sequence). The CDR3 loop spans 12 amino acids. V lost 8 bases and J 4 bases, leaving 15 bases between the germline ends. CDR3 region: CSSRQGGYEQYF. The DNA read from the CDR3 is TGCAGTTCAAGGCAGGGTGGTTACGAG.

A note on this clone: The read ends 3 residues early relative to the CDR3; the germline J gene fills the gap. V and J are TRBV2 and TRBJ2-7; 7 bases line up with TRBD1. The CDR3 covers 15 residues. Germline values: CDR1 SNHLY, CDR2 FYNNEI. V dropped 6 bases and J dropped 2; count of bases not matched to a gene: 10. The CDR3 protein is CASRREQGYTYEQYF. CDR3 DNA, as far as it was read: TGTGCCAGCAGGAGGGAACAGGGGTACACCTACGAG.